A single sample is the source of the 25 T cell receptor beta chains below, sequenced in a study of OX40 agonist ivuxolimab in advanced cancers. Sequenced by immunoSEQ multiplex PCR; TCRdb stores in-frame clones only, minus some. The table lists roughly 90,000 clones, under 95% of them singletons. Sequenced here: CD4+ or CD8+ T cells sorted from blood, sampled in a trial of the OX40 agonist ivuxolimab. These receptors were obtained from an adult with an advanced solid tumor such as melanoma, head and neck, liver or kidney cancer.

The chain is built from TRBV28 and TRBJ2-1, with D uncertain. Germline loops: CDR1 MDHEN, CDR2 SYDVKM. Trimming pared 4 bases from V and 4 bases from J, leaving 11 bases between. The CDR3 length is 14 residues. CDR3 nucleotides: TGTGCCAGCAGTTCCATTGGGGTGTACAATGAGCAGTTCTTC. This encodes CASSSIGVYNEQFF.

This clone has just one count. The V call is TRBV6-5, the J call TRBJ1-1, with 10 bases matching TRBD1. This CDR3 is 15 amino acids long. The ends lost 2 bases at V and 6 bases at J; junction bases unmatched: 6. Germline V CDR1 and CDR2: MNHEY, SVGAGI. In DNA, the CDR3 is TGTGCCAGCAGTTACGGGACAGGGGTAAGAGCTGAAGCTTTCTTT. Translating it yields CASSYGTGVRAEAFF.

The chain uses TRBV4-1 and TRBJ2-3, with TRBD1 as a possible D gene (5 bases). The CDR3 loop spans 16 amino acids. Trimming left V 1 base short and J 0 bases short, with 11 bases between. Germline assignment: CDR1 MGHRA and CDR2 YSYEKL. The CDR3 sequence: CASSQADRASTDTQYF. The DNA of the CDR3 is TGCGCCAGCAGCCAAGCCGACAGAGCTAGCACAGATACGCAGTATTTT.

The gene calls are TRBV5-4 and TRBJ2-5; 8 bases map to TRBD1. The ends lost 3 bases at V and 0 bases at J; junction bases unmatched: 1. Germline V gene data show CDR1 as SGHNT and CDR2 as YYREEE (reference sequence). The CDR3 is 14 amino acids. The CDR3 nucleotides are TGTGCCAGCAGCTGGACAGGGTACCAAGAGACCCAGTACTTC. This sequence encodes CASSWTGYQETQYF.

The chain combines TRBV18 with TRBJ2-7; D possibly corresponds to TRBD1 (6 bases). From germline, CDR1 is KGHSH and CDR2 LQKENI. CDR3 length: 14 residues. The V end lost 3 bases, the J end lost 4 bases, and 13 bases lay between the germline ends. The CDR3 DNA is TGTGCCAGCTCACCCGGGACAAGTCCGTACGAGCAGTACTTC. Translated: CASSPGTSPYEQYF.

The chain uses TRBV28 and TRBJ2-1, with 11 bases fitting TRBD1. CDR3 length: 16 amino acids. Germline V gene sequence: CDR1 MDHEN, CDR2 SYDVKM. With 2 bases clipped from V and 3 bases from J, the junction kept 3 bases outside the gene matches. For the CDR3, the DNA is TGTGCCAGCAGTTTACTCGGGACAGGGGGCTACAATGAGCAGTTCTTC. Protein: CASSLLGTGGYNEQFF.

Of note for this clone: The junction departs from the called germline gene at one end, perhaps through a read error. The chain recombines TRBV5-5 with TRBJ2-7; 7 bases line up with TRBD2. Germline CDR1 SGHKS, CDR2 YYEKEE (reference sequence). This CDR3 has 13 amino acids. In DNA, the CDR3 is TGCCCCAGGGAGACTAGCAGAGGCTACGAGCAGTACTTC. It yields the protein CPRETSRGYEQYF.

The chain is built from TRBV30 and TRBJ1-4; 9 bases map to TRBD1. This CDR3 region has 15 residues. Losses at the gene ends were 3 bases for V and 3 bases for J; bases not matched to a gene: 5. Germline V lookup: CDR1 GTSNPN, CDR2 SVGIG (reference sequence). CDR3 amino acids: CAWRTGGVSNEKLFF. CDR3 DNA: TGTGCCTGGAGAACAGGGGGCGTATCTAATGAAAAACTGTTTTTT. Filled out from reference TRBV30 and TRBJ1-4, the complete variable domain reads SQTIHQWPATLVQPVGSPLSLECTVEGTSNPNLYWYRQAAGRGLQLLFYSVGIGQISSEVPQNLSASRPQDRQFILSSKKLLLSDSGFYLCAWRTGGVSNEKLFFGSGTQLSVL.

The chain links TRBV2 to TRBJ1-6, with TRBD1 matching 8 bases. Germline CDR1 is SNHLY and CDR2 is FYNNEI. With V trimmed by 4 bases and J by 7 bases, 9 bases remained unmatched. The CDR3 has 16 residues. This CDR3 is CASSVGTGKANSPLHF. The CDR3 bases are TGTGCCAGCAGTGTCGGGACAGGAAAAGCGAATTCACCCCTCCACTTT.

The gene calls are TRBV18 and TRBJ2-5; TRBD1 or TRBD2 may be the D gene (5 bases each). CDR3 size: 15 residues. Germline-derived CDR1 and CDR2 are KGHSH and LQKENI. Deletions cut 3 bases from V and 2 bases from J, with 13 bases between. CDR3 in DNA: TGTGCCAGCTCACCGGGGGACCCCGGGCAAGAGACCCAGTACTTC. As protein: CASSPGDPGQETQYF.

The chain is built from TRBV19 and TRBJ1-1; D gene ambiguous. V lost 1 base to trimming and J lost 7 bases, with 4 bases between them. CDR1 and CDR2 (germline): LNHDA, SQIVND (reference sequence). This CDR3 region has 11 residues. CDR3 coding DNA: TGTGCCAGTAGTATAGGTCGTGAAGCTTTCTTT. It translates to CASSIGREAFF. The variable domain in full, completed from reference TRBV19 and TRBJ1-1, reads DGGITQSPKYLFRKEGQNVTLSCEQNLNHDAMYWYRQDPGQGLRLIYYSQIVNDFQKGDIAEGYSVSREKKESFPLTVTSAQKNPTAFYLCASSIGREAFFGQGTRLTVV.

J is TRBJ2-5 and V is TRBV28; D is uncertain. Germline loops: CDR1 MDHEN, CDR2 SYDVKM. V lost 2 bases and J lost 2, with 9 bases in between. The CDR3 covers 14 residues. The CDR3 DNA is TGTGCCAGCAGTTTAGGTACGGTTCAAGAGACCCAGTACTTC. It yields the protein CASSLGTVQETQYF.

V gene TRBV27 combines with J gene TRBJ2-3; 7 nucleotides match TRBD1. CDR1 is MNHEY and CDR2 is SMNVEV in the germline V gene (reference sequence). V dropped 3 bases and J dropped 1; count of bases not matched to a gene: 7. The CDR3 runs to 16 residues. CDR3 DNA: TGTGCCAGCAGTTTTTCCACCGGGACAGGCACAGATACGCAGTATTTT. Translation: CASSFSTGTGTDTQYF.

Points on this clone: A much larger clone differs from this one at a single base, so this may be a read error. Other nucleotide sequences in the sample specify the same CDR3. V gene TRBV19 combines with J gene TRBJ1-5; TRBD1 matches 8 bases. CDR1 LNHDA and CDR2 SQIVND come from the germline V gene (reference sequence). This CDR3 spans 16 amino acids. The CDR3 is CASSINRGSSNQPQHF. CDR3 sequence (DNA): TGTGCTAGTAGTATTAACAGGGGGTCGAGCAATCAGCCCCAGCATTTT.

The V and J genes are TRBV28 and TRBJ1-5; no definite D call. The CDR3 sequence is 15 residues long. The V and J ends lost 6 bases and 0 bases respectively, with 12 bases between them. Germline assignment: CDR1 MDHEN and CDR2 SYDVKM. CDR3 loop: CASSQGSDSNQPQHF. The CDR3 nucleotides read TGTGCCAGCAGCCAAGGCAGTGATAGCAATCAGCCCCAGCATTTT. Variable domain in full (rest from reference TRBV28 and TRBJ1-5): DVKVTQSSRYLVKRTGEKVFLECVQDMDHENMFWYRQDPGLGLRLIYFSYDVKMKEKGDIPEGYSVSREKKERFSLILESASTNQTSMYLCASSQGSDSNQPQHFGDGTRLSIL.

V gene TRBV7-2 combines with J gene TRBJ2-7; 13 nucleotides line up with TRBD2. This CDR3 region has 15 residues. Germline assignment: CDR1 SGHTA and CDR2 FQGNSA. The trim removed 5 bases at V and 4 bases at J, leaving 5 bases unmatched. The chain's CDR3 is CASSIGTSGNYEQYF. For the CDR3, the DNA is TGTGCCAGCAGCATCGGGACTAGCGGGAATTACGAGCAGTACTTC.

The chain combines TRBV2 with TRBJ2-1; TRBD2 might be the D (6 bases). V was trimmed by 8 bases and J by 0 bases, leaving 11 bases between them. This CDR3 comprises 14 residues. Germline CDR1 reads SNHLY; CDR2 reads FYNNEI. The CDR3 reads CASRGVSSYNEQFF. Written as DNA, the CDR3 is TGTGCCAGCCGCGGGGTAAGCTCCTACAATGAGCAGTTCTTC. Full variable domain (outside the CDR3, taken from reference TRBV2 and TRBJ2-1): EPEVTQTPSHQVTQMGQEVILRCVPISNHLYFYWYRQILGQKVEFLVSFYNNEISEKSEIFDDQFSVERPDGSNFTLKIRSTKLEDSAMYFCASRGVSSYNEQFFGPGTRLTVL.

This clone was counted a few times. This chain's CDR3 is CASSHGTLDTEAFF. Here the CDR3 DNA reads TGTGCCAGCTCACATGGGACACTGGACACTGAAGCTTTCTTT. The chain has TRBV18 and TRBJ1-1; tentative D call: TRBD1 (6 bases). The V and J ends lost 4 bases and 3 bases respectively, with 12 bases between them. This CDR3 is 14 amino acids long. The V gene's germline CDR1 is KGHSH and CDR2 LQKENI.

This chain connects TRBV7-2 to TRBJ2-7; TRBD1 matches at 12 bases. The length of the CDR3 is 15 residues. Germline V gene data show CDR1 as SGHTA and CDR2 as FQGNSA. V lost 4 bases, J lost 5 bases, and 6 bases stayed unmatched. This CDR3 is CASSSSGTGGHEQYF. CDR3 in DNA: TGTGCCAGCAGCTCCTCCGGGACAGGGGGCCACGAGCAGTACTTC.

J is TRBJ2-7 and V is TRBV19; no clear D. Germline-derived CDR1 and CDR2 are LNHDA and SQIVND (reference sequence). The CDR3 spans 15 residues. The ends were cut back, 6 bases at V and 6 bases at J, with 21 bases in the middle. CDR3 sequence: CASSLMRGPKVEQYF. CDR3 bases: TGTGCCAGTAGCCTTATGAGAGGCCCTAAGGTCGAGCAGTACTTC.

This chain connects TRBV7-6 to TRBJ1-3; D is unclear. V was clipped by 3 bases and J by 3 bases, with 0 bases between them. CDR3 length: 11 residues. Per the germline V gene, CDR1 is SGHVS and CDR2 is FNYEAQ. The CDR3: CASSFGNTIYF. Written as DNA, the CDR3 is TGTGCCAGCAGCTTTGGAAACACCATATATTTT.

This clone showed up just a few times. The genes are TRBV5-1 and TRBJ2-3; 11 bases are a match to TRBD2. Germline lookup yields CDR1 SGHRS and CDR2 YFSETQ. CDR3 length: 15 residues. V gave up 5 bases and J gave up 4 bases; unmatched junction bases: 6. This CDR3 reads CASSITSGSADTQYF. The CDR3 DNA follows: TGCGCCAGCAGTATAACTAGCGGGAGTGCAGATACGCAGTATTTT.

The chain employs TRBV4-2 and TRBJ2-1; the match to TRBD2 covers 11 bases. Germline CDR1 is LGHNA and CDR2 is YNFKEQ. Trimming removed 0 bases from V and 12 bases from J; junction bases left unmatched: 7. The CDR3 covers 15 residues. In DNA form, the CDR3 reads TGTGCCAGCAGCCAAGATCTACTAGCGGGAGCGGGGCAGTTCTTC. Its protein is CASSQDLLAGAGQFF.

V and J are TRBV25-1 and TRBJ2-1, with 9 bases that match TRBD2. V trimming: 4 bases; J trimming: 7 bases; junction bases outside the gene matches: 14. This CDR3 comprises 17 residues. Per germline, CDR1 MGHDK and CDR2 SYGVNS. The CDR3 loop is CASSVSGPLAGKNEQFF. CDR3 DNA: TGTGCCAGCAGTGTTTCAGGTCCCCTAGCGGGGAAAAATGAGCAGTTCTTC.

The chain joins TRBV7-9 to TRBJ2-3, with no clear D. The CDR3 consists of 12 residues. V was shortened by 1 base and J by 4 bases, with 3 bases between the two germline ends. Germline CDR1 reads SEHNR; CDR2 reads FQNEAQ (reference sequence). CDR3 loop: CASSLVSDTQYF. In DNA, the CDR3 is TGTGCCAGCAGCTTAGTGTCAGATACGCAGTATTTT. The full variable domain, its missing parts supplied by reference TRBV7-9 and TRBJ2-3, is DTGVSQNPRHKITKRGQNVTFRCDPISEHNRLYWYRQTLGQGPEFLTYFQNEAQLEKSRLLSDRFSAERPKGSFSTLEIQRTEQGDSAMYLCASSLVSDTQYFGPGTRLTVL.